This is a list of T cell receptor beta chains from one sample in a study of early T cells in non-severe SARS-CoV-2 infection. TCRdb fed the 5' RACE reads into MiXCR, producing one record per CDR3 protein. The sample has fewer than 60,000 distinct CDR3 sequences, around 11% seen once. The sample comprised whole blood. The receptors shown here come from an adult who was a healthcare worker with PCR-confirmed SARS-CoV-2 infection or an uninfected control (not recorded which). The CDR3 runs from the conserved cysteine through the conserved F or W. D genes are given only for firm matches. A row's size may be missing; if present it is once, few, many or a size class.

d_call: -
cdr3_length: 12
clone_size: -
j_call: TRBJ2-1
v_call: TRBV18
cdr3_aa: CASSPFDQEQFF
cdr3_nt: TGTGCCAGCTCACCGTTCGATCAGGAGCAGTTCTTC

d_call: -
cdr3_length: 18
clone_size: many
j_call: TRBJ2-7
v_call: TRBV23-1
cdr3_aa: CASSQSPMTQSVSYEQYF
cdr3_nt: TGCGCCAGCAGTCAATCACCTATGACCCAGAGCGTATCCTACGAGCAGTACTTC

d_call: -
cdr3_length: 12
clone_size: many
j_call: TRBJ2-5
v_call: TRBV29-1
cdr3_aa: CSVAVQSETQYF
cdr3_nt: TGCAGCGTTGCTGTTCAGTCGGAGACCCAGTACTTC

d_call: -
cdr3_length: 15
clone_size: many
j_call: TRBJ2-2
v_call: TRBV7-2
cdr3_aa: CASSPGFPGTGELFF
cdr3_nt: TGTGCCAGCAGCCCGGGCTTTCCGGGCACCGGGGAGCTGTTTTTT

d_call: TRBD1
cdr3_length: 13
clone_size: many
j_call: TRBJ2-3
v_call: TRBV20-1
cdr3_aa: CSARGQGPDTQYF
cdr3_nt: TGCAGTGCTAGGGGACAGGGTCCAGATACGCAGTATTTT

d_call: -
cdr3_length: 14
clone_size: -
j_call: TRBJ2-7
v_call: TRBV4-2
cdr3_aa: CASSFETSSYEQYF
cdr3_nt: TGTGCCAGCAGCTTCGAGACTAGCTCCTACGAGCAGTACTTC

d_call: -
cdr3_length: 15
clone_size: -
j_call: TRBJ2-4
v_call: TRBV29-1
cdr3_aa: CSVEDFESAKNIQYF
cdr3_nt: TGCAGCGTTGAAGATTTCGAGTCAGCCAAAAACATTCAGTACTTC

d_call: -
cdr3_length: 15
clone_size: many
j_call: TRBJ2-6
v_call: TRBV27
cdr3_aa: CASSRTPEGANVLTF
cdr3_nt: TGTGCCAGCAGCCGCACCCCCGAGGGGGCCAACGTCCTGACTTTC

d_call: -
cdr3_length: 14
clone_size: few
j_call: TRBJ1-5
v_call: TRBV9
cdr3_aa: CASSPGRNNQPQHF
cdr3_nt: TGTGCCAGCAGCCCCGGGAGAAACAATCAGCCCCAGCATTTT

d_call: TRBD1
cdr3_length: 15
clone_size: few
j_call: TRBJ2-1
v_call: TRBV11-2
cdr3_aa: CASSFSGQGRNEQFF
cdr3_nt: TGTGCCAGCAGCTTCTCCGGACAGGGGAGAAATGAGCAGTTCTTC

d_call: -
cdr3_length: 14
clone_size: -
j_call: TRBJ1-1
v_call: TRBV29-1
cdr3_aa: CSVGGGAQDTEVFF
cdr3_nt: -

d_call: TRBD1
cdr3_length: 13
clone_size: many
j_call: TRBJ1-2
v_call: TRBV18
cdr3_aa: CASSGQGKSGYTF
cdr3_nt: TGTGCCAGCTCGGGACAGGGGAAAAGTGGCTACACCTTC

d_call: -
cdr3_length: 11
clone_size: -
j_call: TRBJ2-1
v_call: TRBV5-4
cdr3_aa: CASSLVGEQFF
cdr3_nt: TGTGCCAGCAGCTTGGTAGGGGAGCAGTTCTTC

d_call: TRBD2
cdr3_length: 16
clone_size: -
j_call: TRBJ2-5
v_call: TRBV5-4
cdr3_aa: CASRGGTSGGQETQYF
cdr3_nt: TGTGCCAGCAGGGGTGGGACTAGCGGGGGGCAAGAGACCCAGTACTTC

d_call: TRBD2
cdr3_length: 14
clone_size: many
j_call: TRBJ2-1
v_call: TRBV7-7
cdr3_aa: CASSITSGGREQFF
cdr3_nt: TGTGCTAGCAGCATCACTAGCGGGGGGAGAGAGCAGTTCTTC

d_call: -
cdr3_length: 13
clone_size: -
j_call: TRBJ1-1
v_call: TRBV4-1
cdr3_aa: CASSQVPSTEAFF
cdr3_nt: TGCGCCAGCAGCCAAGTCCCTTCCACTGAAGCTTTCTTT

d_call: TRBD2
cdr3_length: 15
clone_size: -
j_call: TRBJ2-2
v_call: TRBV11-1
cdr3_aa: CASSPGLAGAGELFF
cdr3_nt: TGTGCCAGCAGCCCCGGACTAGCGGGAGCCGGGGAGCTGTTTTTT

d_call: -
cdr3_length: 16
clone_size: few
j_call: TRBJ1-5
v_call: TRBV24-1
cdr3_aa: CATSDLKGGLNQPQHF
cdr3_nt: TGTGCCACCAGTGATTTGAAAGGCGGTCTCAATCAGCCCCAGCATTTT

d_call: -
cdr3_length: 16
clone_size: few
j_call: TRBJ1-3
v_call: TRBV5-1
cdr3_aa: CASSPLHRTSGNTIYF
cdr3_nt: TGCGCCAGCAGTCCCCTACACCGGACCTCTGGAAACACCATATATTTT

d_call: TRBD1
cdr3_length: 13
clone_size: -
j_call: TRBJ2-7
v_call: TRBV5-4
cdr3_aa: CASSRDRVYEQYF
cdr3_nt: TGTGCCAGCAGCCGGGACAGGGTTTACGAGCAGTACTTC

d_call: -
cdr3_length: 12
clone_size: many
j_call: TRBJ2-2
v_call: TRBV7-2
cdr3_aa: CASIPPTGELFF
cdr3_nt: TGTGCCAGCATCCCTCCCACCGGGGAGCTGTTTTTT

d_call: TRBD1
cdr3_length: 13
clone_size: few
j_call: TRBJ2-7
v_call: TRBV29-1
cdr3_aa: CSVGQGKTYEQYF
cdr3_nt: TGCAGCGTCGGACAGGGGAAAACCTACGAGCAGTACTTC

d_call: -
cdr3_length: 12
clone_size: many
j_call: TRBJ1-1
v_call: TRBV29-1
cdr3_aa: CSVDRGFTEAFF
cdr3_nt: TGCAGCGTTGACCGAGGGTTCACTGAAGCTTTCTTT

d_call: -
cdr3_length: 13
clone_size: -
j_call: TRBJ2-5
v_call: TRBV10-3
cdr3_aa: CAIRTVYQETQYF
cdr3_nt: TGTGCCATCAGGACAGTGTACCAAGAGACCCAGTACTTC

d_call: -
cdr3_length: 13
clone_size: -
j_call: TRBJ1-2
v_call: TRBV28
cdr3_aa: CASNGHSDYGYTF
cdr3_nt: TGTGCCAGCAACGGTCATAGTGACTATGGCTACACCTTC

d_call: TRBD1
cdr3_length: 14
clone_size: many
j_call: TRBJ1-2
v_call: TRBV7-9
cdr3_aa: CASSRTGRSYGYTF
cdr3_nt: TGTGCCAGCAGCCGGACAGGGCGAAGCTATGGCTACACCTTC

d_call: TRBD1
cdr3_length: 14
clone_size: -
j_call: TRBJ1-2
v_call: TRBV6-5
cdr3_aa: CASSPLAGGTGYTF
cdr3_nt: TGTGCCAGCAGCCCCCTGGCAGGGGGAACTGGCTACACCTTC

d_call: -
cdr3_length: 12
clone_size: -
j_call: TRBJ1-2
v_call: TRBV5-5
cdr3_aa: CASSLGYLLYTF
cdr3_nt: TGTGCCAGCAGCTTGGGATACCTTCTCTACACCTTC

d_call: TRBD1
cdr3_length: 14
clone_size: few
j_call: TRBJ1-1
v_call: TRBV6-5
cdr3_aa: CASSRRTGNTEAFF
cdr3_nt: TGTGCCAGCAGTCGCCGGACAGGCAACACTGAAGCTTTCTTT